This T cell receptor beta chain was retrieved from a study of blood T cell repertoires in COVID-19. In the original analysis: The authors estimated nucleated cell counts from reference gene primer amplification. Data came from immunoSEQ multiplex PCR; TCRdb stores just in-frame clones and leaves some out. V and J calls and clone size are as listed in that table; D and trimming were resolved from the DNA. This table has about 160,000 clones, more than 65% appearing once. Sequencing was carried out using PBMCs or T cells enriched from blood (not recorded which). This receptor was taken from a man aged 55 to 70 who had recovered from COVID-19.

CDR3 loop: CASRPTGGGNTIYF. The CDR3 bases are TGTGCCAGCAGACCGACAGGGGGCGGAAACACCATATATTTT. The genes are TRBV7-9 and TRBJ1-3; 10 nucleotides align to TRBD1. CDR1 SEHNR and CDR2 FQNEAQ come from the germline V gene (reference sequence). V shed 6 bases, J shed 4 bases, and the junction held 3 bases outside the gene matches. This CDR3 contains 14 residues.